The rows below give T cell receptor beta chains drawn from one sample of a study of blood T cell repertoires in COVID-19. Clones were read by immunoSEQ multiplex PCR, and TCRdb kept only the in-frame ones, dropping some. The profile shows around 290,000 clones, less than 90% of them singletons. The sequenced sample consisted of peripheral blood. The receptors stem from a woman aged 65 to 85 with COVID-19, enrolled during active disease. CDR3s leave out the opening cysteine and the closing phenylalanine or tryptophan. D genes are given only for firm matches. Part of the rows lack a size; the others show once, few, many or a class for expanded clones.

J gene: TRBJ2-3; CDR3 length: 10; V gene: TRBV29-1; clone size: NA; D gene: NA; CDR3 protein: SVEEGGDTQY
J gene: TRBJ1-1; CDR3 length: 11; V gene: TRBV5-1; clone size: NA; D gene: NA; CDR3 protein: ASSLGEGAEAF
J gene: TRBJ1-3; CDR3 length: 13; V gene: TRBV10-1; clone size: NA; D gene: NA; CDR3 protein: ASSESQGLGNTIY
J gene: TRBJ1-5; CDR3 length: 12; V gene: TRBV24-1; clone size: NA; D gene: NA; CDR3 protein: ATSEPGSNQPQH
J gene: TRBJ1-1; CDR3 length: 11; V gene: TRBV11-2; clone size: once; D gene: NA; CDR3 protein: ASSFWGPSEAF
J gene: TRBJ1-1; CDR3 length: 13; V gene: TRBV12-2; clone size: NA; D gene: NA; CDR3 protein: ASRLPQGTLTEAF
J gene: TRBJ2-3; CDR3 length: 12; V gene: TRBV27; clone size: NA; D gene: NA; CDR3 protein: ASSPDFRGDTQY
J gene: TRBJ2-3; CDR3 length: 18; V gene: TRBV29-1; clone size: few; D gene: TRBD2; CDR3 protein: SVLFIPGLAGGRLTDTQY
J gene: TRBJ2-4; CDR3 length: 15; V gene: TRBV9; clone size: NA; D gene: TRBD1; CDR3 protein: ASSVALKDRVKNIQY
J gene: TRBJ2-5; CDR3 length: 12; V gene: TRBV15; clone size: NA; D gene: TRBD2; CDR3 protein: ATSKAGGIETQY
J gene: TRBJ1-1; CDR3 length: 13; V gene: TRBV7-9; clone size: NA; D gene: NA; CDR3 protein: ASSLVGPGRTEAF
J gene: TRBJ1-1; CDR3 length: 12; V gene: TRBV7-9; clone size: once; D gene: TRBD1; CDR3 protein: ASSPPGQGIQAF
J gene: TRBJ2-7; CDR3 length: 10; V gene: TRBV24-1; clone size: NA; D gene: TRBD1; CDR3 protein: ATSDGDRDRY
J gene: TRBJ1-5; CDR3 length: 11; V gene: TRBV29-1; clone size: NA; D gene: TRBD1; CDR3 protein: SVTGQGEQPQH
J gene: TRBJ1-2; CDR3 length: 11; V gene: TRBV24-1; clone size: NA; D gene: NA; CDR3 protein: ATSDGGWYGYT
J gene: TRBJ2-4; CDR3 length: 14; V gene: TRBV4-1; clone size: NA; D gene: TRBD2; CDR3 protein: ASSQEWGSGGDIQY
J gene: TRBJ1-1; CDR3 length: 13; V gene: TRBV24-1; clone size: few; D gene: TRBD1; CDR3 protein: ATSDPKTGSTEAF
J gene: TRBJ1-4; CDR3 length: 12; V gene: TRBV2; clone size: NA; D gene: NA; CDR3 protein: ASSPDTGVEKLF
J gene: TRBJ2-2; CDR3 length: 13; V gene: TRBV11-3; clone size: NA; D gene: TRBD1; CDR3 protein: ASSLGQGETGELF
J gene: TRBJ1-4; CDR3 length: 13; V gene: TRBV11-2; clone size: NA; D gene: NA; CDR3 protein: ASTAYKRVGEKLF
J gene: TRBJ1-4; CDR3 length: 13; V gene: TRBV19; clone size: NA; D gene: TRBD1; CDR3 protein: ASSIRDRNNEKLF
J gene: TRBJ1-1; CDR3 length: 10; V gene: TRBV6-6; clone size: NA; D gene: NA; CDR3 protein: ASSQLNTEAF
J gene: TRBJ2-7; CDR3 length: 12; V gene: TRBV29-1; clone size: NA; D gene: NA; CDR3 protein: SVVSGTLIYEQY
J gene: TRBJ2-5; CDR3 length: 11; V gene: TRBV7-2; clone size: NA; D gene: TRBD1; CDR3 protein: ASSWDRVETQY
J gene: TRBJ2-1; CDR3 length: 14; V gene: TRBV9; clone size: NA; D gene: TRBD2; CDR3 protein: ASSVDGGGARNEQF
J gene: TRBJ2-7; CDR3 length: 11; V gene: TRBV6-5; clone size: NA; D gene: NA; CDR3 protein: ASARAETYEQY
J gene: TRBJ2-3; CDR3 length: 10; V gene: TRBV12-3/TRBV12-4; clone size: NA; D gene: NA; CDR3 protein: ASSRGTDTQY
J gene: TRBJ2-7; CDR3 length: 12; V gene: TRBV7-2; clone size: NA; D gene: TRBD1; CDR3 protein: ASSLGQGRYEQY
J gene: TRBJ1-1; CDR3 length: 11; V gene: TRBV10-2; clone size: NA; D gene: TRBD1; CDR3 protein: ASSGQGNTEAF
J gene: TRBJ1-2; CDR3 length: 10; V gene: TRBV5-1; clone size: once; D gene: TRBD1; CDR3 protein: ASSFDRAGYT
J gene: TRBJ1-2; CDR3 length: 14; V gene: TRBV5-6; clone size: NA; D gene: TRBD1; CDR3 protein: ASSLAYVGTGYGYT
J gene: TRBJ1-6; CDR3 length: 11; V gene: TRBV14; clone size: NA; D gene: TRBD1; CDR3 protein: ATRGTGYSPLH
J gene: TRBJ2-2; CDR3 length: 14; V gene: TRBV7-9; clone size: NA; D gene: TRBD1; CDR3 protein: ASSPPGQASTGELF
J gene: TRBJ1-1; CDR3 length: 12; V gene: TRBV5-8; clone size: NA; D gene: NA; CDR3 protein: ASSPWTGNTEAF
J gene: TRBJ2-4; CDR3 length: 11; V gene: TRBV10-3; clone size: NA; D gene: NA; CDR3 protein: AIMAGGKNIQY
J gene: TRBJ2-7; CDR3 length: 14; V gene: TRBV24-1; clone size: NA; D gene: NA; CDR3 protein: ATSDASGVGAYEQY
J gene: TRBJ1-1; CDR3 length: 12; V gene: TRBV27; clone size: NA; D gene: TRBD1; CDR3 protein: ASRRGHGVTEAF
J gene: TRBJ2-4; CDR3 length: 20; V gene: TRBV27; clone size: NA; D gene: TRBD2; CDR3 protein: ASSPLGPGLAGDRIAKNIQY
J gene: TRBJ1-5; CDR3 length: 12; V gene: TRBV28; clone size: NA; D gene: NA; CDR3 protein: ASSLFQGNQPQH
J gene: TRBJ2-5; CDR3 length: 13; V gene: TRBV21-1; clone size: few; D gene: NA; CDR3 protein: ASSNRVGDNETQY
J gene: TRBJ2-1; CDR3 length: 17; V gene: TRBV7-2; clone size: once; D gene: NA; CDR3 protein: ASSLPMGAGESSYNEQF
J gene: TRBJ1-5; CDR3 length: 15; V gene: TRBV4-3; clone size: NA; D gene: NA; CDR3 protein: ASSQDWGQKVNQPQH
J gene: TRBJ1-1; CDR3 length: 11; V gene: TRBV27; clone size: NA; D gene: NA; CDR3 protein: ASARDRRSRAF
J gene: TRBJ2-5; CDR3 length: 11; V gene: TRBV5-6; clone size: NA; D gene: TRBD2; CDR3 protein: ASTLGGRETQY
J gene: TRBJ2-2; CDR3 length: 13; V gene: TRBV29-1; clone size: few; D gene: TRBD1; CDR3 protein: SVIPGTGNGGELF
J gene: TRBJ2-5; CDR3 length: 14; V gene: TRBV5-6; clone size: once; D gene: TRBD1; CDR3 protein: ASSYGPTGGQETQY
J gene: TRBJ1-6; CDR3 length: 13; V gene: TRBV7-9; clone size: NA; D gene: NA; CDR3 protein: ASSPQVRVESPLH